This T cell receptor beta chain was sequenced during a study of early stage breast cancer tumors (dated by TCRdb to about 2017). Background for the entire study: Of the approximately 15 invasive breast tumors, roughly 12 were found to be estrogen receptor-positive, progesterone receptor-positive and HER2-negative. Of the approximately twelve ER+/PR+/HER2- tumors, eight were classified as invasive ductal carcinomas and four as invasive lobular carcinomas. On average, each sample had 8.5 to 10-fold read coverage. A total of over 2 million templates, representing almost 1,100,000 unique clonotypes, were detected across all samples. The study at large found these results: Analysis by tumor subtype was prevented by the small cohort size. Roughly 2.6-fold higher T cell density and higher clonality were observed in tumors than in adjacent normal breast tissue. Enriched TCRB sequences shared across patients were mostly commonly generated sequences, unlikely to play an important role in the tumor microenvironment. Repertoires from blood resembled normal breast more closely than tumor, and using blood as a reference for each tissue separated tumor from normal in about 85% of the 16 patients. Chain pairing and functional markers such as CD4, CD8 and FOXP3 were not captured by bulk genomic DNA sequencing of unsorted cells.

On this clone: Its antigen has not been determined. Base qualities are missing; no much larger clone stands one base away.

The study profiled bulk TCR beta-chain repertoires in matched peripheral blood, tumor and adjacent normal breast tissue taken from around 15 patients with early-stage breast cancer. Before surgery, about 4.5-10 mL of whole blood was collected in EDTA tubes and processed within 2 hours. Peripheral blood mononuclear cells were isolated by Ficoll-Paque centrifugation in SepMate-50 tubes. PBMCs were cryopreserved in approximately 90% FBS with roughly 10% DMSO in aliquots of roughly 1.8 to 4 million cells and stored in liquid nitrogen. The Qiagen AllPrep DNA/RNA Mini kit was used for genomic DNA extraction. Each sample was amplified in two independent genomic DNA replicates, using around 550 ng for blood and roughly 1.5 ug for tumor or normal breast. TCRB sequencing of genomic DNA was carried out with the ImmunoSeq Intro kit according to the manufacturer's instructions. Multiplex PCR ran roughly 30 cycles with proprietary primers and spike-in control sequences for absolute quantification. Single-end 150-bp reads were used to sequence an 87-bp fragment spanning the CDR3 and the flanking V and J genes. Each lane of an Illumina MiSeq running version 3.0 chemistry carried seven multiplexed samples, with two replicates apiece. For the original study's pipeline: The vendor's proprietary pipeline processed the raw data and merged both replicates into a single result for each sample. Productive rearrangements sharing the V-gene family, CDR3 amino acid sequence and J-gene segment were defined as clonotypes. Clonality was calculated as 1 minus the normalized Shannon entropy (Pielou evenness) of TCRB abundances. T cell density was estimated by dividing total templates by the number of input cells inferred from the DNA input amount. Recon with default parameters was used to estimate total repertoire diversity and clonality. Clonotypes with over 0.1% abundance in tumor and at least 32-fold higher abundance in tumor than in normal breast were defined as tumor-enriched. The table comes from immuneACCESS by way of TCRdb, which keeps in-frame sequences with V and J called. Part of the clones is missing from these tables; in studies checked, under half for an unresolved V gene and the rest for unknown reasons. V, J and clone size were drawn from that table, and D and trimming were deduced from the DNA. The sample table lists 60,000 to 80,000 clones, approximately 79% of them with a count of one. Of the sample, approximately 3.7% is held by the ten largest clones.

Reading the germline V gene gives CDR1 KGHSH and CDR2 LQKENI. The CDR3 sequence holds 14 residues, the cysteine and phenylalanine included. Just CDR3 DNA is preserved here, 42 bases in frame from base 1. V drops 0 bases and J drops 6 bases, leaving 11 bases in between. Recombination linked TRBV18 to TRBJ1-1, with TRBD1 perhaps the D gene, on 5 matching bases. The TCR comes from a person in their sixties with breast cancer. The specimen sequenced was blood. The DNA sequence is TGTGCCAGCTCACCACCCTGGGCGGGGGCTGAAGCTTTCTTT. Translated, this is CASSPPWAGAEAFF. The CDR3 plus the reference TRBV18 and TRBJ1-1 genes for the other parts give the full variable domain: NAGVMQNPRHLVRRRGQEARLRCSPMKGHSHVYWYRQLPEEGLKFMVYLQKENIIDESGMPKERFSAEFPKEGPSILRIQQVVRGDSAAYFCASSPPWAGAEAFFGQGTRLTVV.